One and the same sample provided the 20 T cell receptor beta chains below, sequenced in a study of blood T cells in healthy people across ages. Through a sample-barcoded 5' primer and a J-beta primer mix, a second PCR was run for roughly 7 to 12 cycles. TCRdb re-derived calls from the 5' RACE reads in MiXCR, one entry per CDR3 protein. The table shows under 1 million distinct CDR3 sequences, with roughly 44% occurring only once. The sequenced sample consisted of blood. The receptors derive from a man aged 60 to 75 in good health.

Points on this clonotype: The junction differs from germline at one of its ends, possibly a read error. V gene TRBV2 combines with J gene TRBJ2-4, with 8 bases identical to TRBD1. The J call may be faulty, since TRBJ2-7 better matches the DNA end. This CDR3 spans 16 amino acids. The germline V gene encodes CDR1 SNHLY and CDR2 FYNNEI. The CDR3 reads CANSEPGDRKSYEQYF. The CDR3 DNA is TGTGCCAACAGTGAACCGGGGGACAGGAAGAGCTACGAGCAGTACTTC.

The CDR3 region has the DNA TGTGCCAGCAGCTTAGAGGTCCAGGCCAACTCTAAAAATCAGCCCCAGCATTTT. Its protein product is CASSLEVQANSKNQPQHF. The V and J genes are TRBV7-8 and TRBJ1-5, with no clear D. The CDR3 sequence is 18 residues long. Germline lookup yields CDR1 SGHVS and CDR2 FQNEAQ. The ends were cut back, 1 base at V and 4 bases at J, with 20 bases in the middle. Filled out from reference TRBV7-8 and TRBJ1-5, the complete variable domain reads GAGVSQSPRYKVAKRGQDVALRCDPISGHVSLFWYQQALGQGPEFLTYFQNEAQLDKSGLPSDRFFAERPEGSVSTLKIQRTQQEDSAVYLCASSLEVQANSKNQPQHFGDGTRLSIL.

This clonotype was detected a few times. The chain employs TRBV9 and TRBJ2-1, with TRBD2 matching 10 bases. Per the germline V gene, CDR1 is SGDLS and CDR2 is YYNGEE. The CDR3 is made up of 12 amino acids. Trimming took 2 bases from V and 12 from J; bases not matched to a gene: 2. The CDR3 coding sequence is TGTGCCAGCAGCGTTAGCGGGGGGCTGCAGTTCTTC. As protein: CASSVSGGLQFF.

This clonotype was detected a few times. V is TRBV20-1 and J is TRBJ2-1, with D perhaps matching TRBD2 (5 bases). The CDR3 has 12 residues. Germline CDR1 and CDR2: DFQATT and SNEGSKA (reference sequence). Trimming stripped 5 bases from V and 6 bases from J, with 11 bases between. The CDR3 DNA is TGCAGTGCTCCCGCGGGCAGCAATGAGCAGTTCTTC. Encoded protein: CSAPAGSNEQFF.

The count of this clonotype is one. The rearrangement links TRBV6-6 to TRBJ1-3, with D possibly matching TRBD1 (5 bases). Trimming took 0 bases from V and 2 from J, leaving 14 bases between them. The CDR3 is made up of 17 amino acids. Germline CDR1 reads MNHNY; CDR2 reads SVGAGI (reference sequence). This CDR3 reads CASSYSPAGTPGNTIYF. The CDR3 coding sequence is TGTGCCAGCAGTTACTCGCCCGCCGGGACCCCTGGAAACACCATATATTTT.

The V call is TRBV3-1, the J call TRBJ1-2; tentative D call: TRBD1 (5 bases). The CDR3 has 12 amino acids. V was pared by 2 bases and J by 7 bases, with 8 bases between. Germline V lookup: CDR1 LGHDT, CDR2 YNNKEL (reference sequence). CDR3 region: CASSQPGCGYTF. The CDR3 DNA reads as TGTGCCAGCAGCCAACCAGGGTGTGGCTACACCTTC.

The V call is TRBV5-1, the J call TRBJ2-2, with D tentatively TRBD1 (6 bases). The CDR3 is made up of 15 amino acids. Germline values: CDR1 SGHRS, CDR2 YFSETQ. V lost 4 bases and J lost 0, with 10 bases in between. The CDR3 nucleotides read TGCGCCAGCAGCGGGGACAACCCGAACACCGGGGAGCTGTTTTTT. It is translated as CASSGDNPNTGELFF.

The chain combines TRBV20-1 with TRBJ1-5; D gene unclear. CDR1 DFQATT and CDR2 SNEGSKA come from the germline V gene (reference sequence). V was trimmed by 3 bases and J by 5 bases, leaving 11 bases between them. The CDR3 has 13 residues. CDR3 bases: TGCAGTGCTAGTGCCGGAAGCGATCAGCCCCAGCATTTT. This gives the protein CSASAGSDQPQHF.

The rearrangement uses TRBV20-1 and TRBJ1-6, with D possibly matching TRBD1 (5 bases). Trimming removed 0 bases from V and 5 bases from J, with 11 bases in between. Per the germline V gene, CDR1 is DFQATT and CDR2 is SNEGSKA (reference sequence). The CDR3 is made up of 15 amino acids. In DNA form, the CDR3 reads TGCAGTGCTAGAGAAGGGGCAGTGGATAATTCACCCCTCCACTTT. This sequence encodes CSAREGAVDNSPLHF.

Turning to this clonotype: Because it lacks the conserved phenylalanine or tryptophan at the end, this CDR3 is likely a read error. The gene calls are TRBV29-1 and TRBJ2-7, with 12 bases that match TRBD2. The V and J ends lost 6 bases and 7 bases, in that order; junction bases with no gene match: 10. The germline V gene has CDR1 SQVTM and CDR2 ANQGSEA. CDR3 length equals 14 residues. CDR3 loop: CSVTSGGRTHEQYL. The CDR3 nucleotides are TGCAGCGTCACTAGCGGGGGGCGGACCCATGAGCAGTACTTA.

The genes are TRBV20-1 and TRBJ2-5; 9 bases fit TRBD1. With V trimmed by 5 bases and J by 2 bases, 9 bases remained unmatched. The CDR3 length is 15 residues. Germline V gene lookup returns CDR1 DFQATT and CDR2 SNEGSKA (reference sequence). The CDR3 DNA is TGCAGTGCTCCAAGACAGGGGGGATGGCAAGAGACCCAGTACTTC. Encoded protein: CSAPRQGGWQETQYF.

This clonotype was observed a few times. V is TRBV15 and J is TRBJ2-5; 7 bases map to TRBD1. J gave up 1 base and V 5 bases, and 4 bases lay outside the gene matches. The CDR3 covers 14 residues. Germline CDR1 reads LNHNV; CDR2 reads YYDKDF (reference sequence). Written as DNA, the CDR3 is TGTGCCACCAGCCTGGGACAGCTCCAAGAGACCCAGTACTTC. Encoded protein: CATSLGQLQETQYF.

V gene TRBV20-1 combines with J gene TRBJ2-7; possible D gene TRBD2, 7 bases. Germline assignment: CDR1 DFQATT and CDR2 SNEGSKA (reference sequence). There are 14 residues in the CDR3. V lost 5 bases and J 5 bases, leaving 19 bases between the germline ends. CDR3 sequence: CSALRRGHSDEQYF. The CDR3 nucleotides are TGCAGTGCTCTGAGGCGGGGGCACTCGGACGAGCAGTACTTC.

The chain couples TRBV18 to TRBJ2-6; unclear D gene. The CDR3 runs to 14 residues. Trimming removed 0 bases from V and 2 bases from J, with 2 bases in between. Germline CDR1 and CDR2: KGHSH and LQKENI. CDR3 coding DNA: TGTGCCAGCTCACCACCGACTGGGGCCAACGTCCTGACTTTC. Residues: CASSPPTGANVLTF. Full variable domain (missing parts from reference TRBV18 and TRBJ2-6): NAGVMQNPRHLVRRRGQEARLRCSPMKGHSHVYWYRQLPEEGLKFMVYLQKENIIDESGMPKERFSAEFPKEGPSILRIQQVVRGDSAAYFCASSPPTGANVLTFGAGSRLTVL.

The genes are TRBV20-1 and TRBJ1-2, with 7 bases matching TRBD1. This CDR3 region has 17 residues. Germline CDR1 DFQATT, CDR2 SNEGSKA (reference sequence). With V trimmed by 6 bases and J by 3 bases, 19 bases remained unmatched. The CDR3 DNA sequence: TGCAGTGCCTCAAGAGGACAGGAGGCGGGGAGCTACTATGGCTACACCTTC. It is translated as CSASRGQEAGSYYGYTF.

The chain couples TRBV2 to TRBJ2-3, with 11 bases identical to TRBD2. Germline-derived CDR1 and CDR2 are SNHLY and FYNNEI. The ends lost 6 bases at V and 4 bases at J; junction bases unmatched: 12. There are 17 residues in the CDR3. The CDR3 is CASRPRSGGAPPDTQYF. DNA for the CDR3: TGTGCCAGCAGGCCGCGTAGCGGGGGGGCCCCCCCAGATACGCAGTATTTT.

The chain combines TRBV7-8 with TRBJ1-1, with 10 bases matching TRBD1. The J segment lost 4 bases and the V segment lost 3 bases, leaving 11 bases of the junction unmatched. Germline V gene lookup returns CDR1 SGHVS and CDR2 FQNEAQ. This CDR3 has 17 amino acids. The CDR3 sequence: CASSFVPGQGRITEAFF. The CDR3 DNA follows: TGTGCCAGCAGCTTCGTCCCGGGACAGGGGAGGATCACTGAAGCTTTCTTT.

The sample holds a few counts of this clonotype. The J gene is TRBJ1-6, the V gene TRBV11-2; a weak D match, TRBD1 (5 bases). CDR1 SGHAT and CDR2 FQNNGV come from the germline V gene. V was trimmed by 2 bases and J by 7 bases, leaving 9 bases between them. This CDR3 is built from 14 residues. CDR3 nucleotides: TGTGCCAGCAGCTTACAGGGATTAAATTCACCCCTCCACTTT. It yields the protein CASSLQGLNSPLHF.

CDR3 coding DNA: TGTGCCAGCAGCTTAGTTGCAAGGGGTGTGCAGTATTTT. Protein product: CASSLVARGVQYF. The chain combines TRBV7-2 with TRBJ2-3; D may be TRBD1 (5 bases). Germline lookup yields CDR1 SGHTA and CDR2 FQGNSA. V shed 1 base and J shed 11 bases, with 13 bases lying between them. The CDR3 has 13 amino acids.

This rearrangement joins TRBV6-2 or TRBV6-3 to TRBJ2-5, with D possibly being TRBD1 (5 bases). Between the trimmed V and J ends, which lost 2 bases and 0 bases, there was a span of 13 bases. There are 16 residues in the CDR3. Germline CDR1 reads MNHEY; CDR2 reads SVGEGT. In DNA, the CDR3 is TGTGCCAGCAGTTACGGAAGGGGCCCCTACCAAGAGACCCAGTACTTC. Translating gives CASSYGRGPYQETQYF.